The clone carrying this TCR beta chain was detected a few times. The data were taken from a study of blood T cell repertoires in COVID-19. Looking at the study overall: The United States, Italy and Spain supplied acute and convalescent COVID-19 samples. The analysed material was cDNA or gDNA that came from T cells, B-cell-depleted T cells, or PBMCs.

Original handling: Estimation of nucleated cell counts relied on the amplification of reference gene primers. Clones were read by immunoSEQ multiplex PCR, and TCRdb kept only the in-frame ones, dropping some. V, J and clone size reflect that table, while D and trimming were determined from the DNA. The sample has more than 70,000 clones, about 81% seen once. Trimming cost V 6 bases and J 8 bases; bases outside gene matches: 8. The CDR3 runs 13 residues. Germline V gene lookup returns CDR1 MNHEY and CDR2 SVGAGI. V usage is TRBV6-5 and J usage is TRBJ1-2, with 8 positions matching TRBD1. Sequences were obtained from peripheral blood. The receptor was isolated from a human donor in a cohort sampled during active COVID-19. The CDR3 protein is CASRVTGVVGYTF. The CDR3 bases are TGTGCCAGCAGGGTGACAGGGGTTGTGGGCTACACCTTC.